Only one count was recorded for the clone carrying this TCR beta chain. This CDR3 contains 13 residues. Germline V gene lookup returns CDR1 MDHEN and CDR2 SYDVKM. Deletions cut 7 bases from V and 1 base from J, with 8 bases between. This specimen comes from a study of technical replicates of blood from a few donors. This table comes from immunoSEQ multiplex PCR, and its TCRdb copy is limited to in-frame clones, with some not included. The sample has over 55,000 clones; approximately 83% are singletons. This chain links TRBV28 with TRBJ1-3; D gene unclear. This receptor was taken from a human donor in good health. Some clones in this sample may be carry-over from other donors' samples. The sequencing sample was made of PBMCs. CDR3 amino acids: CASIYSSGNTIYF. In DNA, the CDR3 is TGTGCCAGCATCTACTCTTCTGGAAACACCATATATTTT.